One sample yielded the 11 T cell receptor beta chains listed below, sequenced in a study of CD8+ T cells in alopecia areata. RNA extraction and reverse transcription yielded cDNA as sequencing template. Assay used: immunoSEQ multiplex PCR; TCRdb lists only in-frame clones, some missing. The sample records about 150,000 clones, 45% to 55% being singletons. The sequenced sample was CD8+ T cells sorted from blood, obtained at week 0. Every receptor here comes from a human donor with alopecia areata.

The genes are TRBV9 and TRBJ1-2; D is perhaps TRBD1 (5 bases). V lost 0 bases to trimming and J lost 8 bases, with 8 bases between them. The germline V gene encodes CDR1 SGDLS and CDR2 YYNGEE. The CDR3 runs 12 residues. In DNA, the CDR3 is TGTGCCAGCAGCGTAGGGGGCGAGGGCTACACCTTC. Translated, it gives CASSVGGEGYTF.

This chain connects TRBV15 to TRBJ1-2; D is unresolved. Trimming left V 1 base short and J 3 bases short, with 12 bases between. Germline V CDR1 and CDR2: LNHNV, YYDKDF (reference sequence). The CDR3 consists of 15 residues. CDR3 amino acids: CATSRGREAYYGYTF. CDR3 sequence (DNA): TGTGCCACCAGCAGAGGAAGGGAGGCCTACTATGGCTACACCTTC.

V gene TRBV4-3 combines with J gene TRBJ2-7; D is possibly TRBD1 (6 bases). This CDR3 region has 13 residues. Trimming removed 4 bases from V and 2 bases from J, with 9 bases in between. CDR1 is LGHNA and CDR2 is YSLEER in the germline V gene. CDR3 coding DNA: TGCGCCAGCAGCCGGGACACGACCTACGAGCAGTACTTC. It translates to CASSRDTTYEQYF.

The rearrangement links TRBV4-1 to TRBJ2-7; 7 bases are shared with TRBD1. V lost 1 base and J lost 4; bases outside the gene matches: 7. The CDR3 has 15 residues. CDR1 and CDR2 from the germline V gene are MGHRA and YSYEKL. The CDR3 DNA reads TGCGCCAGCAGCCAAGTAGGGACAGAGAGTTACGAGCAGTACTTC. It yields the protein CASSQVGTESYEQYF.

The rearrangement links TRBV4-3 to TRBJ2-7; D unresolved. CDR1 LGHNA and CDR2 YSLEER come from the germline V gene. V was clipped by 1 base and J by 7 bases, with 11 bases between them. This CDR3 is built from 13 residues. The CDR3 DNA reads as TGCGCCAGCAGCCAAGTTACCGGAGAAGAGCAGTACTTC. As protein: CASSQVTGEEQYF.

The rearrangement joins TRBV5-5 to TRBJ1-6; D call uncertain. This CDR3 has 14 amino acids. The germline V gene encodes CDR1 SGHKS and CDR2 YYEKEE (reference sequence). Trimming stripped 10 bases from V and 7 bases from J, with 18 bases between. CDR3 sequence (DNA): TGTGCCGGATCGATGACCCCCGCGAATTCACCCCTCCACTTT. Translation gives CAGSMTPANSPLHF.

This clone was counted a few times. The CDR3 reads CASSLMKGLLYGYTF. DNA of the CDR3: TGTGCCAGCAGCTTGATGAAGGGGCTCCTCTATGGCTACACCTTC. The rearrangement joins TRBV7-2 to TRBJ1-2; D may be TRBD1 (5 bases). Trimming stripped 3 bases from V and 4 bases from J, with 15 bases between. The germline V gene has CDR1 SGHTA and CDR2 FQGNSA. The CDR3 runs to 15 residues.

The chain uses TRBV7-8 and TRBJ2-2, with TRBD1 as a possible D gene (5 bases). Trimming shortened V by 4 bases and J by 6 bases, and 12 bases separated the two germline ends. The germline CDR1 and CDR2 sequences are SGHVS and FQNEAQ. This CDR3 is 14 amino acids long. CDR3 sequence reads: CASSSQQDPGELFF. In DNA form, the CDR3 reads TGTGCCAGCAGCTCCCAACAGGATCCCGGGGAGCTGTTTTTT. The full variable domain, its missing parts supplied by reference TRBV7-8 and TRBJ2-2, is GAGVSQSPRYKVAKRGQDVALRCDPISGHVSLFWYQQALGQGPEFLTYFQNEAQLDKSGLPSDRFFAERPEGSVSTLKIQRTQQEDSAVYLCASSSQQDPGELFFGEGSRLTVL.

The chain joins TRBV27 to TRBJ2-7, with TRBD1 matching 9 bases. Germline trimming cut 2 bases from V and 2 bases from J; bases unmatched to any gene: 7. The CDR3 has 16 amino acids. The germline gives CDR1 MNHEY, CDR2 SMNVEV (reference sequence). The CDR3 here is CASSLEPTGGTYEQYF. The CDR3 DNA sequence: TGTGCCAGCAGTTTAGAACCGACAGGGGGTACCTACGAGCAGTACTTC.

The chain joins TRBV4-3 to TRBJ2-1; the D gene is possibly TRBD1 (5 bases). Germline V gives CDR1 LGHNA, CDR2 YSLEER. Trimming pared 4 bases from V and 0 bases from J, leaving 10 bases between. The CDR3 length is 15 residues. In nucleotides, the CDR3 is TGCGCCAGCAGCCCTGACAGAAACTCCTACAATGAGCAGTTCTTC. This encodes CASSPDRNSYNEQFF.

CDR3 nucleotides: TGTGCCAGCAGCTTAGGTGGGGGCACTGAAGCTTTCTTT. Encoded protein: CASSLGGGTEAFF. The J gene is TRBJ1-1, the V gene TRBV13; maybe TRBD1 (5 bases). CDR1 and CDR2 from the germline V gene are PRHDT and FYEKMQ (reference sequence). V lost 0 bases and J 4 bases, leaving 6 bases between the germline ends. This CDR3 has 13 residues.